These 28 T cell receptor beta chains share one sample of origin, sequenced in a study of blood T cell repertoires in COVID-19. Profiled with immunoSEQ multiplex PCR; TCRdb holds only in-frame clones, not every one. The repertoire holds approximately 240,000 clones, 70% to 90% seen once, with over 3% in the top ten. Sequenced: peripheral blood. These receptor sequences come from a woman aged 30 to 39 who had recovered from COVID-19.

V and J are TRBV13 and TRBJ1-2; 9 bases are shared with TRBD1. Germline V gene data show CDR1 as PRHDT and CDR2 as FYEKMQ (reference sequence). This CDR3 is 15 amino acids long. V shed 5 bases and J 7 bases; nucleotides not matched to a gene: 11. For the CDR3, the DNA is TGTGCCAGCAGCGCGGACAGGGGAAGAATTGGTGGCTACACCTTC. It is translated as CASSADRGRIGGYTF.

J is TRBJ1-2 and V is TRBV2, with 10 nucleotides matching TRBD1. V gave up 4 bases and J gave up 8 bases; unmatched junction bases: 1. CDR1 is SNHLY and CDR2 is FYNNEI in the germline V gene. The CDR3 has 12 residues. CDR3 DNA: TGTGCCAGCAGTGGACAGGGGGCCGGCTACACCTTC. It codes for CASSGQGAGYTF.

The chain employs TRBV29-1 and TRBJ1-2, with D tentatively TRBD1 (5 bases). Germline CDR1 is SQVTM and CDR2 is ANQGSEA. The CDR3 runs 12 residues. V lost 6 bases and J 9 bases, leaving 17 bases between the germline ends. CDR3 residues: CSVPRAGGSYTF. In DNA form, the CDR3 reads TGCAGCGTCCCCAGGGCGGGCGGGAGCTACACCTTC.

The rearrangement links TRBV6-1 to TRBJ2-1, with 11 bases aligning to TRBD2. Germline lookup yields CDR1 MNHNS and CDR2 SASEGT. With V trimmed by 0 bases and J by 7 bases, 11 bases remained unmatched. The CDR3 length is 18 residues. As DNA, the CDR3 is TGTGCCAGCAGTGAAGCTTGGCGGAGACTAGCGGGGAGAAATGAGCAGTTCTTC. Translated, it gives CASSEAWRRLAGRNEQFF.

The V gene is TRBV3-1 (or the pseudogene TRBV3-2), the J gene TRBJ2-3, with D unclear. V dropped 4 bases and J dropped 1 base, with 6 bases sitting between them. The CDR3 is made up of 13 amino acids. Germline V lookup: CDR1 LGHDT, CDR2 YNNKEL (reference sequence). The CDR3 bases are TGTGCCAGCAGCCCTCGGGGCACAGATACGCAGTATTTT. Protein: CASSPRGTDTQYF.

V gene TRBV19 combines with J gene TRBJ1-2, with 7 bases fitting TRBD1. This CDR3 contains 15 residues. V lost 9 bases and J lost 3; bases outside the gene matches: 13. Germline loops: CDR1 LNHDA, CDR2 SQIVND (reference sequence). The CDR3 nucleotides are TGTGCCAGCCAGAAAGGGAACACAGGGGACTATGGCTACACCTTC. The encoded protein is CASQKGNTGDYGYTF.

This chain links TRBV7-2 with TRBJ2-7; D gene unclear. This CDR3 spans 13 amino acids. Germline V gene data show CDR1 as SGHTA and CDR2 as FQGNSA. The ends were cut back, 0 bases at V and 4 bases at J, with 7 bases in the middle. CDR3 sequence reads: CASSLASQYEQYF. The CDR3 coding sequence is TGTGCCAGCAGCTTAGCCAGTCAGTACGAGCAGTACTTC.

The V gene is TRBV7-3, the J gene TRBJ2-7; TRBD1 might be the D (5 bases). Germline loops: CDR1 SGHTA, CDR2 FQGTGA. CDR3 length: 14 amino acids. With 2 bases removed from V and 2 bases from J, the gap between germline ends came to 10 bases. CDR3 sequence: CASSLDSLTYEQYF. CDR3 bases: TGTGCCAGCAGCTTAGACAGCCTTACCTACGAGCAGTACTTC.

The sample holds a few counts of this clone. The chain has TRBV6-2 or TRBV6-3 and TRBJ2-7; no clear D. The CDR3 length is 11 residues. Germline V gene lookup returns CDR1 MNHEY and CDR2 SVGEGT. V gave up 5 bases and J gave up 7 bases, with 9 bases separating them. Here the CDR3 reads CASSTNGEQYF. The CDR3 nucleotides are TGTGCCAGCAGTACCAACGGGGAGCAGTACTTC.

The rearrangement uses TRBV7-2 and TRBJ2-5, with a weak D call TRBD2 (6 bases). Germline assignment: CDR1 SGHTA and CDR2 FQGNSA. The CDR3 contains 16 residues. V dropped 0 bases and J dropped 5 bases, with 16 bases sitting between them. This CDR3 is CASSLARGAAGETQYF. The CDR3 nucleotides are TGTGCCAGCAGCTTAGCGCGGGGTGCGGCGGGGGAGACCCAGTACTTC.

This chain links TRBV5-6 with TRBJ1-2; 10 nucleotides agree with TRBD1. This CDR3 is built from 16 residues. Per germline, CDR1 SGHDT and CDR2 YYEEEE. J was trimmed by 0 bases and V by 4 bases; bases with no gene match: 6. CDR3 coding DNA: TGTGCCAGCAGCAGCCGGGACAGGGGCACTAACTATGGCTACACCTTC. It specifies CASSSRDRGTNYGYTF.

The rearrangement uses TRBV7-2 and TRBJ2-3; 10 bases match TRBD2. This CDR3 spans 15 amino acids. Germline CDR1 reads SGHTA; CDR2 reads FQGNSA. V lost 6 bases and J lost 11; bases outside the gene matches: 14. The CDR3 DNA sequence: TGTGCCAGCAGTTTAACGGGGAGCGGGGGGGTTAAGCAGTATTTT. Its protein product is CASSLTGSGGVKQYF.

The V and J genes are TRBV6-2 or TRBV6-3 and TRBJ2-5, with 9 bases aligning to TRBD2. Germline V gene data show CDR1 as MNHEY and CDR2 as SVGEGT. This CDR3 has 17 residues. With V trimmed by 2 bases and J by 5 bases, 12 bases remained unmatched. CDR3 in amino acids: CASSYHLGGGVHETQYF. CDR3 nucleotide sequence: TGTGCCAGCAGTTACCACCTTGGCGGGGGGGTCCATGAGACCCAGTACTTC.

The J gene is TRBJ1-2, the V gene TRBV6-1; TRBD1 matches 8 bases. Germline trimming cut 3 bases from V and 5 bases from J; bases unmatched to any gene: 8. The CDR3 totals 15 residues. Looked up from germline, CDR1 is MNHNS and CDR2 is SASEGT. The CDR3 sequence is CASSDRGQGRYGYTF. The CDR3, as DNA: TGTGCCAGCAGTGACCGAGGACAGGGAAGATATGGCTACACCTTC.

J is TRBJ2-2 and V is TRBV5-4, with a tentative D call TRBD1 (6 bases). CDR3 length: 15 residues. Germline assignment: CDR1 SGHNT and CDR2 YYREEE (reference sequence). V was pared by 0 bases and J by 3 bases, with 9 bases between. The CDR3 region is CASSLVGTHTGELFF. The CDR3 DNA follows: TGTGCCAGCAGCTTGGTGGGGACACACACCGGGGAGCTGTTTTTT.

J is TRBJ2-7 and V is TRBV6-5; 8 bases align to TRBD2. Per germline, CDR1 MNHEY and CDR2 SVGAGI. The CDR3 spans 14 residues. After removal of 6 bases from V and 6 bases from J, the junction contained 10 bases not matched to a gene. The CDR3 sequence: CASSPGGVNTEQYF. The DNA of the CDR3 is TGTGCCAGCAGCCCGGGGGGGGTAAATACCGAGCAGTACTTC.

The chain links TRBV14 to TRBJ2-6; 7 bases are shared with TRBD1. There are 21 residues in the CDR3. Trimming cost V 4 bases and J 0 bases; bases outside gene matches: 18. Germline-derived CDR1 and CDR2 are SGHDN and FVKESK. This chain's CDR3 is CASSPITIRDSFFSGANVLTF. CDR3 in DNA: TGTGCCAGCAGCCCTATCACAATCCGGGACAGCTTTTTCTCTGGGGCCAACGTCCTGACTTTC.

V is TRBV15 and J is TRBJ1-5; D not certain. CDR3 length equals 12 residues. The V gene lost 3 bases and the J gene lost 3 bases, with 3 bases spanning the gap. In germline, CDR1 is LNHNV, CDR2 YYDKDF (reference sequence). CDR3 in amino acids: CATSSVNQPQHF. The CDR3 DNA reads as TGTGCCACCAGCAGCGTCAATCAGCCCCAGCATTTT.

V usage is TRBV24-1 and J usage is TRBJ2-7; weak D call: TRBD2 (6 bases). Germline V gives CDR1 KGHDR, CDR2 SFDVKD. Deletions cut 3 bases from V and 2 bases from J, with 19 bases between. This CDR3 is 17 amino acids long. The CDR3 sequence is CATSDPGVRVRAYEQYF. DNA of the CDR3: TGTGCCACCAGTGATCCGGGAGTGAGGGTAAGGGCCTACGAGCAGTACTTC.

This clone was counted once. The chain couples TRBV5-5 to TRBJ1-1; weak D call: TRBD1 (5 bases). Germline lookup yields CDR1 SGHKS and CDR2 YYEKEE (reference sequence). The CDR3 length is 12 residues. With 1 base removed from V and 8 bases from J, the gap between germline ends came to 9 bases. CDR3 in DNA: TGTGCCAGCAGCTTGTGGAGGGACGAAGCTTTCTTT. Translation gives CASSLWRDEAFF.

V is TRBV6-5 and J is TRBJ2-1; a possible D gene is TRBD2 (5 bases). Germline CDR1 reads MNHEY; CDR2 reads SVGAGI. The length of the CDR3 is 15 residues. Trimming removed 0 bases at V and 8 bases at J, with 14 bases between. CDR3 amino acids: CASSYSSLGGDEQFF. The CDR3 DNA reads TGTGCCAGCAGTTACTCGAGCCTAGGAGGTGATGAGCAGTTCTTC.

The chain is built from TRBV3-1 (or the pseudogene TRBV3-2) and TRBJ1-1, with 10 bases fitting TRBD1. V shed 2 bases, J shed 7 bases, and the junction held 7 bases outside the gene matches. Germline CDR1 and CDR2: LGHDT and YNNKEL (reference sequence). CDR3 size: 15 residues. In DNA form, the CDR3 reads TGTGCCAGCAGCCAAATGCCGGGACAGGGGTTTGAAGCTTTCTTT. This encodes CASSQMPGQGFEAFF.

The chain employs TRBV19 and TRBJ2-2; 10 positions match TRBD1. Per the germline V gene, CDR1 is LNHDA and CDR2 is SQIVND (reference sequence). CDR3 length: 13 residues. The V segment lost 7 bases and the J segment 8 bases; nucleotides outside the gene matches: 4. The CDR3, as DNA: TGTGCCAGTACTGGGACAGGGGCGGGGGAGCTGTTTTTT. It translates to CASTGTGAGELFF. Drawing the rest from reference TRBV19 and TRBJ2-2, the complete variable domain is DGGITQSPKYLFRKEGQNVTLSCEQNLNHDAMYWYRQDPGQGLRLIYYSQIVNDFQKGDIAEGYSVSREKKESFPLTVTSAQKNPTAFYLCASTGTGAGELFFGEGSRLTVL.

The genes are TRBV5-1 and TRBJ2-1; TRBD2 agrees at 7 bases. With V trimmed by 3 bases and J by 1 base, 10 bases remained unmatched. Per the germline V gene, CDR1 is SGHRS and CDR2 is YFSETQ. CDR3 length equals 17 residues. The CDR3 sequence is CASSSRAAGVSYNEQFF. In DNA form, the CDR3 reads TGCGCCAGCAGCTCCCGAGCGGCGGGGGTATCCTACAATGAGCAGTTCTTC. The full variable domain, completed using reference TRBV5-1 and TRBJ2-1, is KAGVTQTPRYLIKTRGQQVTLSCSPISGHRSVSWYQQTPGQGLQFLFEYFSETQRNKGNFPGRFSGRQFSNSRSEMNVSTLELGDSALYLCASSSRAAGVSYNEQFFGPGTRLTVL.

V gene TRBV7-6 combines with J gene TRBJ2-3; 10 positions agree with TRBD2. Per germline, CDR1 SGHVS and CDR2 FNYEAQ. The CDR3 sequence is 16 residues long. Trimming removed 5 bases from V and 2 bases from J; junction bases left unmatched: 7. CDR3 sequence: CASSPRLAGVTDTQYF. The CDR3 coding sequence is TGTGCCAGCAGCCCCCGGCTAGCGGGGGTCACAGATACGCAGTATTTT.

In DNA form, the CDR3 reads TGCGCCAGCAGCGCGGACAGGGATTTCTACGAGCAGTACTTC. It specifies CASSADRDFYEQYF. The gene calls are TRBV4-3 and TRBJ2-7; 8 bases agree with TRBD1. J lost 3 bases, V lost 5 bases, and 6 bases had no gene match. This CDR3 contains 14 residues. Germline V gives CDR1 LGHNA, CDR2 YSLEER.

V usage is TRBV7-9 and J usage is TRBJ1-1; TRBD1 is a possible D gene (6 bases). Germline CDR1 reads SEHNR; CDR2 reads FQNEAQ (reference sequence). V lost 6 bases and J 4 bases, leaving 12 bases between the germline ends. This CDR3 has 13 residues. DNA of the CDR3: TGTGCCAGCAGAAGAACAGGGACCACTGAAGCTTTCTTT. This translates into CASRRTGTTEAFF.

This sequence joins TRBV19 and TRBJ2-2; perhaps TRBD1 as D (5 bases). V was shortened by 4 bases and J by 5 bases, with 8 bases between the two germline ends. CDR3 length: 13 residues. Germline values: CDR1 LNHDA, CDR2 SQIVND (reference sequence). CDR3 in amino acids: CASSTTVTGELFF. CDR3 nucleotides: TGTGCCAGTAGTACGACAGTAACCGGGGAGCTGTTTTTT.